This TCR beta chain was captured by sequencing in a study of molecular identifiers for immune sequencing clone quantification (dated by TCRdb to the late 2010s). With regard to the full study: For a replicate experiment, RNA from roughly 21,000 or 96,000 naive CD8 T cells was divided into five aliquots, and four of the five aliquots were sequenced. CD8 T cells were used in a methods study to benchmark molecular-identifier clustering-based TCR repertoire sequencing (MIDCIRS) and TCR RNA copy counting. On the study overall, not on this receptor specifically: Spiked-in Jurkat TCR RNA equivalent to a single cell was reported to be detectable even among 850,000 to 1,000,000 naive CD8 T cells. Identical TCR molecules sharing a barcode could cause highly expanded clone sizes to be underestimated. In CMV-specific effector cells, clones with more than 20 RNA copies contained over 99% of molecules, whereas in naive cells such clones contained under 1% of molecules. Spiked-in Jurkat TCR RNA (approximately 10 copies' worth), which is not part of the donor repertoire, was contained in the naive libraries. When barcode sub-clustering was omitted, TCR diversity was inflated by chimeric consensus sequences, with chimeras reaching as high as 47%. Modeling indicated approximately 3 TCR RNA copies recovered per cell, compared with about 10 by digital PCR, which implies a capture efficiency of about 31%.

Ends trimmed: V by 3 bases, J by 7 bases; bases unmatched to a gene: 10. From the germline V gene (reference sequence), CDR1 is PRHDT and CDR2 is FYEKMQ. The CDR3 runs 16 residues from the cysteine to the phenylalanine. Only CDR3 DNA is held: 48 bases, read in frame from base 1. This clonotype appeared a few times. Its recognized antigen is unknown. There are no base qualities to consult, and no much larger clone falls within one base. Naive CD8 T cell libraries were made from approximately 22,000 to 940,000 sorted cells using 10%, 30% or 50% of purified RNA. Naive CD8 T cells, defined as CD8+CD4-CCR7+CD45RA+, were FACS-sorted into RLT Plus buffer on a BD FACSAria II. Detection sensitivity was tested by spiking Jurkat RNA equal to around 11 TCR copies' worth into samples containing 20,000-1,000,000 naive CD8 T cells. Enrichment of CD8 T cells was performed with RosetteSep CD8+ T Cell Enrichment Cocktail and Ficoll-Paque, after which ACK red cell lysis was carried out.

The library relied on PCR. Reads for this sample came from a NextSeq 500. Bulk TCR libraries were generated as previously described, with the TCR primers listed in Table S5 used. The Qiagen AllPrep DNA/RNA kit was used to purify total RNA. Before any analysis, reads coming from multiple sequencing runs of the same library were combined into one pool. The authors' pipeline ran thus. Only reads with exact TCR constant sequence were kept, trimmed to 150 nt, and grouped by their 12-nt molecular barcodes. Reads within each barcode group were sub-clustered using a 15% Levenshtein threshold, and quality-weighted consensus sequences were constructed for each RNA molecule. Non-functional sequences were removed, as were lower-count sequences one edit away from another. Based on a fit of two negative binomial distributions, barcode sub-clusters having less than 20% of the maximum read count were discarded. TCRdb itself trimmed the public reads at Q25 with fastp, ran MiXCR and retained productive beta chains. For every CDR3 protein sequence, its rows merge into one entry that carries the most common genes and DNA. It is TCRdb's table, rather than the study itself, that gives the V and J calls and clone size. Counted in this sample were under 800,000 distinct CDR3 sequences; less than 30% of them appeared once. About 0.84% of the sample rests with the top ten.

The source material was naive CD8+ T cells from blood, with Jurkat cell RNA spiked in. This specimen's cell subset or site label, per the study, means: FACS-sorted CD8+CD4-CCR7+CD45RA+ naive T cells. This receptor was identified in a human donor in good health. Some libraries in this study had Jurkat cell RNA spiked in. This receptor chain uses TRBV13 and TRBJ2-3; the junction holds 10 bases that match TRBD2. The CDR3 protein: CASSLGLATRTYTQYF. The nucleotides are TGTGCCAGCAGCTTGGGACTAGCGACCCGAACTTATACGCAGTATTTT.